Shown below are 31 T cell receptor beta chains from a single sample sequenced in a study of T cells in Graves' hyperthyroidism and ophthalmopathy. TCR beta CDR3 sequences were amplified from RNA transcripts. The HTBI primer set served for first-round RT-PCR of the TCR CDR3. TCRdb reanalysed the multiplex PCR reads using MiXCR and keeps one entry per CDR3 protein. The data contain hundreds of thousands of distinct CDR3 sequences, around 20% of them seen just once; the ten biggest clones take up 16%. Specimen: blood. All receptors derive from a woman in her forties or fifties with Graves' hyperthyroidism that later progressed to Graves' ophthalmopathy.

This clonotype was seen only a few times. The V and J genes are TRBV29-1 and TRBJ1-5; unclear D gene. Germline assignment: CDR1 SQVTM and CDR2 ANQGSEA. V gave up 3 bases and J gave up 5 bases, with 11 bases separating them. The CDR3 runs to 13 residues. CDR3 DNA: TGCAGCGTTGACAGCGGGGTGGATCAGCCCCAGCATTTT. Translated, it gives CSVDSGVDQPQHF.

Ten or more counts support this clonotype. The chain uses TRBV28 and TRBJ2-7; TRBD1 matches 7 bases. The CDR3 spans 14 residues. After removal of 5 bases from V and 2 bases from J, the junction contained 6 bases not matched to a gene. Germline V lookup: CDR1 MDHEN, CDR2 SYDVKM. This CDR3 reads CASSPGQVAYEQYF. The CDR3 nucleotides are TGTGCCAGCAGTCCTGGACAGGTCGCCTACGAGCAGTACTTC. Supplemented by reference TRBV28 and TRBJ2-7, the full variable domain reads DVKVTQSSRYLVKRTGEKVFLECVQDMDHENMFWYRQDPGLGLRLIYFSYDVKMKEKGDIPEGYSVSREKKERFSLILESASTNQTSMYLCASSPGQVAYEQYFGPGTRLTVT.

There are many counts of this clonotype. The chain links TRBV12-3 or TRBV12-4 to TRBJ1-4, with 10 bases fitting TRBD1. The J segment lost 8 bases and the V segment lost 7 bases, leaving 7 bases of the junction unmatched. There are 14 residues in the CDR3. The CDR3 DNA reads TGTGCCAGCACCTGGGACAGGGGAAAGGAAAAACTGTTTTTT. Translated: CASTWDRGKEKLFF.

Only a few counts were recorded for this clonotype. The J gene is TRBJ1-4, the V gene TRBV5-1; tentative D call: TRBD1 (6 bases). CDR3 length: 14 residues. V lost 4 bases to trimming and J lost 6 bases, with 13 bases between them. In germline, CDR1 is SGHRS, CDR2 YFSETQ. The CDR3 nucleotides are TGCGCCAGCAGCCTCCAGGGGCTGGATGAAAAACTGTTTTTT. Translated, it gives CASSLQGLDEKLFF.

The table lists this clonotype with a few counts. Here the CDR3 reads CARAIGPSGQETQYF. The CDR3 coding sequence is TGTGCCCGGGCAATCGGGCCGAGCGGCCAAGAGACCCAGTACTTC. The chain links TRBV30 to TRBJ2-5, with D possibly being TRBD2 (5 bases). V lost 8 bases and J lost 1, with 20 bases in between. Germline V CDR1 and CDR2: GTSNPN, SVGIG (reference sequence). The CDR3 consists of 15 residues.

This clonotype was counted at least ten times. The rearrangement joins TRBV14 to TRBJ2-1; 7 nucleotides match TRBD1. CDR3 length: 15 amino acids. Germline V gene sequence: CDR1 SGHDN, CDR2 FVKESK. The V gene end was trimmed by 4 bases and the J gene end by 7 bases; junction bases not matched to a gene: 10. DNA of the CDR3: TGTGCCAGCAGCCGACAGGGAAAGACCTGGAATGAGCAGTTCTTC. Translated, it gives CASSRQGKTWNEQFF.

This clonotype was seen a few times. V gene TRBV3-1 combines with J gene TRBJ1-6; D unclear. Germline V gene lookup returns CDR1 LGHDT and CDR2 YNNKEL (reference sequence). With 0 bases removed from V and 9 bases from J, the gap between germline ends came to 3 bases. The CDR3 loop spans 12 amino acids. The DNA of the CDR3 is TGTGCCAGCAGCCAAGAACGTTCACCCCTCCACTTT. The encoded protein is CASSQERSPLHF. The full variable domain, rest sourced from reference TRBV3-1 and TRBJ1-6, is DTAVSQTPKYLVTQMGNDKSIKCEQNLGHDTMYWYKQDSKKFLKIMFSYNNKELIINETVPNRFSPKSPDKAHLNLHINSLELGDSAVYFCASSQERSPLHFGNGTRLTVT.

This clonotype has at least ten counts. The V and J genes are TRBV5-1 and TRBJ1-2; 8 bases align to TRBD1. V shed 7 bases, J shed 2 bases, and the junction held 7 bases outside the gene matches. This CDR3 region has 14 residues. Germline CDR1 SGHRS, CDR2 YFSETQ. The CDR3 sequence: CASAMDRVNYGYTF. The CDR3 DNA reads as TGCGCCAGCGCAATGGACAGGGTCAACTATGGCTACACCTTC. The whole variable domain, filled in from reference TRBV5-1 and TRBJ1-2, reads KAGVTQTPRYLIKTRGQQVTLSCSPISGHRSVSWYQQTPGQGLQFLFEYFSETQRNKGNFPGRFSGRQFSNSRSEMNVSTLELGDSALYLCASAMDRVNYGYTFGSGTRLTVV.

This clonotype was observed a few times. The chain uses TRBV7-9 and TRBJ1-1; D is undetermined. The V end lost 5 bases, the J end lost 3 bases, and 13 bases lay between the germline ends. Germline V CDR1 and CDR2: SEHNR, FQNEAQ (reference sequence). The CDR3 length is 14 residues. This CDR3 is CASSSLRTDTEAFF. The CDR3 DNA sequence: TGTGCCAGCAGCAGTCTGCGGACGGACACTGAAGCTTTCTTT. The whole variable domain, remainder taken from reference TRBV7-9 and TRBJ1-1, is DTGVSQNPRHKITKRGQNVTFRCDPISEHNRLYWYRQTLGQGPEFLTYFQNEAQLEKSRLLSDRFSAERPKGSFSTLEIQRTEQGDSAMYLCASSSLRTDTEAFFGQGTRLTVV.

As concerns this clonotype: At one end the junction does not follow the germline gene, possibly because of a read error. The J gene is TRBJ2-1, the V gene TRBV20-1; D may be TRBD1 or TRBD2 (6 bases each). The germline CDR1 and CDR2 sequences are DFQATT and SNEGSKA (reference sequence). This CDR3 contains 16 residues. The DNA for the CDR3 is TGCAGTACTAGGAGTGAGCCGGGGGCGCTCGGCAATGAGCAGTTCTTC. Translation gives CSTRSEPGALGNEQFF.

This rearrangement joins TRBV10-3 to TRBJ1-3; D is unclear. The V end lost 5 bases, the J end lost 8 bases, and 7 bases lay between the germline ends. Germline-derived CDR1 and CDR2 are ENHRY and SYGVKD. The CDR3 is 11 residues long. CDR3 DNA: TGTGCCATCAGTTGGAGAGACACCATATATTTT. It translates to CAISWRDTIYF.

This clonotype appeared many times. For the CDR3, the DNA is TGCGCCAGCAGTGACGGTGGGAGCACAGATACGCAGTATTTT. Residues: CASSDGGSTDTQYF. The chain uses TRBV10-1 and TRBJ2-3; D uncertain. This CDR3 contains 14 residues. Germline assignment: CDR1 WNHNN and CDR2 SYGVQD (reference sequence). V was shortened by 3 bases and J by 0 bases, with 7 bases between the two germline ends.

The sample holds many counts of this clonotype. This rearrangement joins TRBV11-2 to TRBJ1-6, with 9 bases identical to TRBD1. CDR3 length equals 16 residues. Per germline, CDR1 SGHAT and CDR2 FQNNGV. After removal of 5 bases from V and 9 bases from J, the junction contained 11 bases not matched to a gene. CDR3 amino acids: CASSPRDRVLSSPLHF. In DNA, the CDR3 is TGTGCCAGCAGCCCCCGGGACAGGGTTCTCAGTTCACCCCTCCACTTT. Full variable domain (rest looked up from reference TRBV11-2 and TRBJ1-6): EAGVAQSPRYKIIEKRQSVAFWCNPISGHATLYWYQQILGQGPKLLIQFQNNGVVDDSQLPKDRFSAERLKGVDSTLKIQPAKLEDSAVYLCASSPRDRVLSSPLHFGNGTRLTVT.

This clonotype was counted at least ten times. The V and J genes are TRBV11-2 and TRBJ2-1, with 12 positions matching TRBD2. Per the germline V gene, CDR1 is SGHAT and CDR2 is FQNNGV. This CDR3 contains 16 residues. V lost 5 bases to trimming and J lost 0 bases; unmatched junction nucleotides: 2. This CDR3 is CASSRTSGNSYNEQFF. CDR3 nucleotides: TGTGCCAGCAGCCGGACTAGCGGGAACTCCTACAATGAGCAGTTCTTC.

This clonotype appeared a few times. V is TRBV5-1 and J is TRBJ1-6, with 7 bases aligning to TRBD1. Germline loops: CDR1 SGHRS, CDR2 YFSETQ. The CDR3 loop spans 14 amino acids. V shed 3 bases, J shed 6 bases, and the junction held 3 bases outside the gene matches. This CDR3 reads CASSWDRPNSPLHF. CDR3 sequence (DNA): TGCGCCAGCAGCTGGGACAGACCTAATTCACCCCTCCACTTT.

The chain uses TRBV10-3 and TRBJ1-3; no clear D gene. The CDR3 extends over 13 amino acids. From germline, CDR1 is ENHRY and CDR2 SYGVKD. V was pared by 10 bases and J by 4 bases, with 14 bases between. The CDR3 coding sequence is TGTGCCACCCTCGGGCGGAGGGGAAACACCATATATTTT. This codes for CATLGRRGNTIYF.

This clonotype occurred many times. This chain links TRBV18 with TRBJ1-1, with D unresolved. V was shortened by 3 bases and J by 0 bases, with 11 bases between the two germline ends. The CDR3 is made up of 15 amino acids. CDR1 is KGHSH and CDR2 is LQKENI in the germline V gene. CDR3: CASSPTETMNTEAFF. The DNA of the CDR3 is TGTGCCAGCTCACCGACCGAGACCATGAACACTGAAGCTTTCTTT.

The table lists this clonotype with a few counts. A junction boundary mismatches the germline segment, possibly from a read error. The chain carries TRBV7-2 and TRBJ2-1; TRBD2 is a possible D gene (6 bases). CDR3 length: 16 amino acids. Per germline, CDR1 SGHTA and CDR2 FQGNSA. The CDR3 bases are TGCGCCAGCAGCCTTGCACCCGGACTACCATACAATGAGCAGTTCTTC. Its translation is CASSLAPGLPYNEQFF.

In its sample, this clonotype was seen many times. This chain joins TRBV12-3 or TRBV12-4 and TRBJ2-5; D tentatively reads TRBD1 or TRBD2 (6 bases each). Trimming removed 0 bases at V and 5 bases at J, with 13 bases between. This CDR3 has 15 amino acids. Written as DNA, the CDR3 is TGTGCCAGCAGTTTAGCGAAGGGGGGATACGAGACCCAGTACTTC. Translation gives CASSLAKGGYETQYF.

This clonotype has a count of ten or more. The genes are TRBV11-3 and TRBJ2-3; D is ambiguous. Germline V lookup: CDR1 SGHNT, CDR2 YENEEA. The CDR3 has 12 residues. Trimming took 2 bases from V and 5 from J, leaving 5 bases between them. The DNA for the CDR3 is TGTGCCAGCAGCTTAAATCGAGATACGCAGTATTTT. This gives the protein CASSLNRDTQYF. The full variable domain, completed using reference TRBV11-3 and TRBJ2-3, is EAGVVQSPRYKIIEKKQPVAFWCNPISGHNTLYWYLQNLGQGPELLIRYENEEAVDDSQLPKDRFSAERLKGVDSTLKIQPAELGDSAVYLCASSLNRDTQYFGPGTRLTVL.

CDR3 coding DNA: TGCGCCAGCAGCATACAGGGAACTGAAAAACTGTTTTTT. It translates to CASSIQGTEKLFF. The chain couples TRBV5-1 to TRBJ1-4, with D possibly TRBD1 on 6 matching bases. Germline V CDR1 and CDR2: SGHRS, YFSETQ. This CDR3 comprises 13 residues. Trimming took off 4 bases at V and 7 bases at J, with 11 bases between the two ends.

The rearrangement joins TRBV4-1 to TRBJ1-3; D might be TRBD1 (6 bases). The length of the CDR3 is 17 residues. Trimming pared 1 base from V and 4 bases from J, leaving 17 bases between. Germline V lookup: CDR1 MGHRA, CDR2 YSYEKL. DNA of the CDR3: TGCGCCAGCAGCCAAGTTGGGGGCTTGAGTTTCGGAAACACCATATATTTT. This gives the protein CASSQVGGLSFGNTIYF.

V and J are TRBV24-1 and TRBJ1-2; 7 positions agree with TRBD1. Trimming took 3 bases from V and 6 from J; bases not matched to a gene: 6. Germline values: CDR1 KGHDR, CDR2 SFDVKD. This CDR3 is built from 14 residues. Written as DNA, the CDR3 is TGTGCCACCAGTGATCTTGACAGGGTCGATGGCTACACCTTC. Its translation: CATSDLDRVDGYTF.

The table lists this clonotype with a few counts. The V and J genes are TRBV20-1 and TRBJ1-2, with a tentative D call TRBD1 (6 bases). The V gene's germline CDR1 is DFQATT and CDR2 SNEGSKA (reference sequence). Trimming pared 0 bases from V and 5 bases from J, leaving 16 bases between. The CDR3 sequence is 15 residues long. CDR3 protein: CSARDATGTLYGYTF. In DNA, the CDR3 is TGCAGTGCTAGAGACGCGACCGGGACATTGTATGGCTACACCTTC.

Ten or more counts support this clonotype. This sequence joins TRBV3-1 and TRBJ2-5, with a possible D match to TRBD2 (5 bases). Trimming cost V 0 bases and J 5 bases, with 13 bases left between them. The length of the CDR3 is 15 residues. Germline V gene lookup returns CDR1 LGHDT and CDR2 YNNKEL (reference sequence). Written as DNA, the CDR3 is TGTGCCAGCAGCCAAGAGAGGCTAGCCTGGGAGACCCAGTACTTC. Translating it yields CASSQERLAWETQYF.

There are many counts of this clonotype. The chain couples TRBV20-1 to TRBJ1-1; D call uncertain. The germline gives CDR1 DFQATT, CDR2 SNEGSKA (reference sequence). The CDR3 contains 17 residues. The V end was cut by 0 bases, the J end by 5 bases, with 22 bases between. CDR3 coding DNA: TGCAGTGCTAGAGATGTTGCAGCTAATTCCCAGTTGACTGAAGCTTTCTTT. This sequence encodes CSARDVAANSQLTEAFF.

In its sample, this clonotype was seen once. This chain joins TRBV6-5 and TRBJ1-1; TRBD1 matches at 8 bases. CDR3 length: 14 amino acids. The germline V gene encodes CDR1 MNHEY and CDR2 SVGAGI. V dropped 0 bases and J dropped 5; count of bases not matched to a gene: 2. DNA for the CDR3: TGTGCCAGCAGTTACTCAAACAGGGGGACTGAAGCTTTCTTT. It yields the protein CASSYSNRGTEAFF.

This clonotype was seen only a few times. The chain recombines TRBV4-1 with TRBJ1-4; 9 nucleotides line up with TRBD1. This CDR3 has 16 residues. Germline CDR1 is MGHRA and CDR2 is YSYEKL. V shed 3 bases, J shed 6 bases, and the junction held 8 bases outside the gene matches. CDR3 DNA sequence: TGCGCCAGCAGCCAGGGGTGGACAGGGGCGGATGAAAAACTGTTTTTT. Amino acid sequence: CASSQGWTGADEKLFF.

The V and J genes are TRBV10-3 and TRBJ1-4; 8 nucleotides agree with TRBD1. Germline trimming cut 6 bases from V and 0 bases from J; bases unmatched to any gene: 0. The germline V gene has CDR1 ENHRY and CDR2 SYGVKD. The CDR3 sequence is 14 residues long. In DNA form, the CDR3 reads TGTGCCATCAGACAGGGGGCAACTAATGAAAAACTGTTTTTT. It translates to CAIRQGATNEKLFF.

The chain uses TRBV7-6 and TRBJ2-7; D is ambiguous. Looked up from germline, CDR1 is SGHVS and CDR2 is FNYEAQ. CDR3 size: 13 residues. The V and J ends lost 1 base and 3 bases respectively, with 7 bases between them. The chain's CDR3 is CASSLEPGYEQYF. The CDR3 bases are TGTGCCAGCAGCTTAGAACCAGGCTACGAGCAGTACTTC.

This clonotype was recorded many times. The gene calls are TRBV3-1 and TRBJ1-5; D is uncertain. V lost 0 bases, J lost 6 bases, and 12 bases lay in between. In germline, CDR1 is LGHDT, CDR2 YNNKEL (reference sequence). This CDR3 comprises 15 residues. CDR3 bases: TGTGCCAGCAGCCAAGAGTGGCAGTCAGGTCAGCCCCAGCATTTT. Its translation: CASSQEWQSGQPQHF.